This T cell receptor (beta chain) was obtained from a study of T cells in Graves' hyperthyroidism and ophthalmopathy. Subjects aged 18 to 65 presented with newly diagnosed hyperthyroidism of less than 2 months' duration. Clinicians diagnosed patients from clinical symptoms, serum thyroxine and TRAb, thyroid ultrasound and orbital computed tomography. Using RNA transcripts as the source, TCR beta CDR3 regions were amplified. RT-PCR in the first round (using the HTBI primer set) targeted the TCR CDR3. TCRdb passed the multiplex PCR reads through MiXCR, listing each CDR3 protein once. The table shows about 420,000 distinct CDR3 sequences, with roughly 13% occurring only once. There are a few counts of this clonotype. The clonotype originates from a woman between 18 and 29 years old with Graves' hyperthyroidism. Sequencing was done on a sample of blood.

The CDR3 here is CASSLWKSGGAQGYTF. In nucleotides, the CDR3 is TGTGCCAGCAGTTTATGGAAGTCTGGGGGGGCACAGGGCTACACCTTC. This chain links TRBV28 with TRBJ1-2; D possibly corresponds to TRBD1 (6 bases). The germline V and J ends were trimmed by 0 bases and 8 bases, with 19 bases remaining between them. Germline loops: CDR1 MDHEN, CDR2 SYDVKM. This CDR3 region has 16 residues.